These 23 T cell receptor beta chains were all obtained from the same sample, sequenced in a study of shared clonotypes between healthy human individuals. Naivety among CD8 cells was defined by CD45RO negativity and positive CCR7 selection, thereby excluding terminally differentiated effector memory CD45RA+ cells. Using immunoSEQ multiplex PCR, the repertoire was profiled, and TCRdb retains in-frame clones only, with some absent. The sample yields about 2 million clones, approximately 94% seen once. Sequencing was performed on naive CD8+ T cells sorted from blood. These receptors were taken from a man younger than 35 in good health.

The chain couples TRBV5-4 to TRBJ2-7; 10 nucleotides agree with TRBD1. Germline V gene sequence: CDR1 SGHNT, CDR2 YYREEE (reference sequence). J lost 9 bases, V lost 3 bases, and 9 bases had no gene match. The CDR3 runs 14 residues. The CDR3 nucleotides read TGTGCCAGCAGCTCAGCCGGGACAGGGGTCGGGCAGTACTTC. Amino acids: CASSSAGTGVGQYF.

The chain employs TRBV7-6 and TRBJ1-2, with D uncertain. Germline V gene sequence: CDR1 SGHVS, CDR2 FNYEAQ. The CDR3 runs 14 residues. V shed 4 bases and J shed 5 bases, with 14 bases lying between them. The CDR3 nucleotides read TGTGCCAGCAGCTCCCTGTCCGGAGGGTATGGCTACACCTTC. Protein product: CASSSLSGGYGYTF.

The rearrangement uses TRBV29-1 and TRBJ2-3; 14 bases line up with TRBD2. The CDR3 spans 21 residues. V trimming: 6 bases; J trimming: 1 base; junction bases outside the gene matches: 21. Germline V lookup: CDR1 SQVTM, CDR2 ANQGSEA. The CDR3 nucleotides read TGCAGCGTCGCTTACCGGGGGCCGGGACTAGCGGGAGCCATGGGCACAGATACGCAGTATTTT. This codes for CSVAYRGPGLAGAMGTDTQYF.

A remark on this clone: This CDR3 is also generated by other DNA sequences in the sample. The chain joins TRBV9 to TRBJ2-1, with TRBD2 as a possible D gene (6 bases). CDR1 and CDR2 from the germline V gene are SGDLS and YYNGEE. The ends were cut back, 0 bases at V and 2 bases at J, with 9 bases in the middle. The CDR3 consists of 15 residues. The CDR3 loop reads CASSVEAGAYNEQFF. The DNA for the CDR3 is TGTGCCAGCAGCGTAGAAGCGGGCGCCTACAATGAGCAGTTCTTC.

This chain uses TRBV7-9 with TRBJ2-6; 9 nucleotides agree with TRBD1. The germline gives CDR1 SEHNR, CDR2 FQNEAQ (reference sequence). The CDR3 has 17 amino acids. Trimming cost V 5 bases and J 0 bases; bases outside gene matches: 5. CDR3 sequence: CASSPGTGISGANVLTF. The CDR3 DNA sequence: TGTGCCAGCAGCCCCGGGACAGGGATCTCTGGGGCCAACGTCCTGACTTTC.

The V call is TRBV9, the J call TRBJ2-1, with 8 bases identical to TRBD2. The CDR3 is 13 residues long. Looked up from germline, CDR1 is SGDLS and CDR2 is YYNGEE. J was trimmed by 9 bases and V by 1 base; bases with no gene match: 3. CDR3 loop: CASSVSTSGEQFF. The CDR3 DNA is TGTGCCAGCAGCGTAAGTACTAGCGGTGAGCAGTTCTTC.

This rearrangement joins TRBV27 to TRBJ2-3; TRBD1 is a possible D gene (5 bases). This CDR3 spans 15 amino acids. Germline assignment: CDR1 MNHEY and CDR2 SMNVEV (reference sequence). V lost 0 bases and J 4 bases, leaving 11 bases between the germline ends. The CDR3 nucleotides read TGTGCCAGCAGTTTATCTCCAACAGGCTCAGATACGCAGTATTTT. This codes for CASSLSPTGSDTQYF.

The chain uses TRBV11-2 and TRBJ2-5; 11 bases are a match to TRBD2. Germline V lookup: CDR1 SGHAT, CDR2 FQNNGV. The junction had 3 bases not matched to a gene; V was cut back by 4 bases and J by 5 bases. The CDR3 loop spans 14 amino acids. CDR3: CASSYRLAGETQYF. The DNA for the CDR3 is TGTGCCAGCAGCTACAGACTAGCGGGGGAGACCCAGTACTTC.

This chain's CDR3 is CASSRDGYNEQFF. The CDR3 bases are TGTGCCAGCAGTCGGGACGGGTACAATGAGCAGTTCTTC. The rearrangement uses TRBV11-3 and TRBJ2-1; the D call may be TRBD1 or TRBD2 (5 bases each). Germline V lookup: CDR1 SGHNT, CDR2 YENEEA. The CDR3 is 13 amino acids. V shed 6 bases and J shed 4 bases, with 10 bases lying between them. Supplemented by reference TRBV11-3 and TRBJ2-1, the full variable domain reads EAGVVQSPRYKIIEKKQPVAFWCNPISGHNTLYWYLQNLGQGPELLIRYENEEAVDDSQLPKDRFSAERLKGVDSTLKIQPAELGDSAVYLCASSRDGYNEQFFGPGTRLTVL.

V is TRBV2 and J is TRBJ2-7; D is ambiguous. Germline loops: CDR1 SNHLY, CDR2 FYNNEI. The V and J ends lost 6 bases and 2 bases respectively, with 11 bases between them. The CDR3 is made up of 13 amino acids. CDR3 in DNA: TGTGCCAGCAGCCGCGGCGGAACCTACGAGCAGTACTTC. It encodes CASSRGGTYEQYF.

CDR3 in amino acids: CASSETESTVYNSPLHF. DNA for the CDR3: TGTGCCAGCAGTGAAACCGAGAGTACAGTATATAATTCACCCCTCCACTTT. This sequence joins TRBV6-1 and TRBJ1-6; D is unresolved. This CDR3 contains 17 residues. V was clipped by 2 bases and J by 4 bases, with 15 bases between them. Germline CDR1 MNHNS, CDR2 SASEGT.

Notes on this clone: This sample also contains other DNA sequences that code for the same CDR3. CDR3 sequence (DNA): TGTGCCAGCAGCTTAGCGGCGGGGGCCTACAATGAGCAGTTCTTC. Translating gives CASSLAAGAYNEQFF. The rearrangement links TRBV7-9 to TRBJ2-1, with 7 bases lining up with TRBD2. Unmatched junction bases numbered 1, after V lost 0 bases and J lost 2 bases. Germline assignment: CDR1 SEHNR and CDR2 FQNEAQ (reference sequence). The CDR3 contains 15 residues.

As concerns this clone: This same CDR3 is encoded by further DNA sequences in the sample. The chain links TRBV27 to TRBJ1-4; D may be TRBD1 (5 bases). The CDR3 is 14 amino acids. Between the trimmed V and J ends, which lost 3 bases and 7 bases, there was a span of 12 bases. Germline CDR1 reads MNHEY; CDR2 reads SMNVEV (reference sequence). CDR3 in DNA: TGTGCCAGCAGTTTGCTTGGGGGTGGTGAAAAACTGTTTTTT. Translation: CASSLLGGGEKLFF.

The rearrangement links TRBV9 to TRBJ1-2; perhaps TRBD1 as D (6 bases). In germline, CDR1 is SGDLS, CDR2 YYNGEE. Trimming shortened V by 0 bases and J by 1 base, and 13 bases separated the two germline ends. The CDR3 is 16 amino acids. Here the CDR3 reads CASSVGTGGHNYGYTF. The CDR3 coding sequence is TGTGCCAGCAGCGTAGGAACGGGGGGGCATAACTATGGCTACACCTTC.

The chain joins TRBV7-8 to TRBJ2-7, with 7 bases aligning to TRBD2. This CDR3 is 16 amino acids long. CDR1 is SGHVS, CDR2 FQNEAQ, per germline. Trimming removed 1 base from V and 4 bases from J; junction bases left unmatched: 10. CDR3 in DNA: TGTGCCAGCAGCTTAGTAGAGGCTAGCGGACTATACGAGCAGTACTTC. Its protein is CASSLVEASGLYEQYF.

CDR3 sequence reads: CASSVAVGHPLFF. CDR3 nucleotide sequence: TGTGCCAGCAGCGTAGCAGTGGGGCATCCACTGTTTTTT. V and J are TRBV9 and TRBJ1-4, with D possibly matching TRBD1 (5 bases). This CDR3 contains 13 residues. CDR1 SGDLS and CDR2 YYNGEE come from the germline V gene. The V gene lost 0 bases and the J gene lost 13 bases, with 13 bases spanning the gap.

This chain uses TRBV30 with TRBJ2-1; D might be TRBD2 (5 bases). Germline values: CDR1 GTSNPN, CDR2 SVGIG (reference sequence). The CDR3 runs to 15 residues. The germline V and J ends were trimmed by 8 bases and 0 bases, with 17 bases remaining between them. CDR3 sequence reads: CAGSPLAFSYNEQFF. The CDR3 DNA reads TGTGCCGGTAGTCCCTTAGCGTTCTCCTACAATGAGCAGTTCTTC.

This chain joins TRBV6-6 and TRBJ2-7; possible D gene TRBD1, 6 bases. The germline V and J ends were trimmed by 1 base and 5 bases, with 18 bases remaining between them. Germline CDR1 reads MNHNY; CDR2 reads SVGAGI (reference sequence). The CDR3 contains 16 residues. The DNA for the CDR3 is TGTGCCAGCAGTTACTATGGCCGCAGGGGAGCCCACGAGCAGTACTTC. This sequence encodes CASSYYGRRGAHEQYF.

V gene TRBV10-3 combines with J gene TRBJ1-5; D call uncertain. V was clipped by 0 bases and J by 4 bases, with 7 bases between them. The germline gives CDR1 ENHRY, CDR2 SYGVKD. This CDR3 is 14 amino acids long. CDR3 in amino acids: CAISESTLNQPQHF. CDR3 bases: TGTGCCATCAGTGAGTCGACACTAAATCAGCCCCAGCATTTT.

This chain joins TRBV11-3 and TRBJ1-1, with D perhaps matching TRBD1 (5 bases). Germline V gene sequence: CDR1 SGHNT, CDR2 YENEEA. This CDR3 spans 17 amino acids. V lost 2 bases and J 1 base, leaving 17 bases between the germline ends. The CDR3 coding sequence is TGTGCCAGCAGCTTATCCGGGGCACAGGAGGCGAACACTGAAGCTTTCTTT. Residues: CASSLSGAQEANTEAFF.

V and J are TRBV6-1 and TRBJ1-4; maybe TRBD1 (5 bases). V was pared by 2 bases and J by 8 bases, with 15 bases between. The CDR3 extends over 15 amino acids. Germline loops: CDR1 MNHNS, CDR2 SASEGT. The CDR3 coding sequence is TGTGCCAGCAGTGAACCCGACCAGGGAGGGGAAAAACTGTTTTTT. As protein: CASSEPDQGGEKLFF.

V and J are TRBV9 and TRBJ2-7; D is possibly TRBD1 or TRBD2 (5 bases each). CDR1 is SGDLS and CDR2 is YYNGEE in the germline V gene. V was shortened by 0 bases and J by 6 bases, with 13 bases between the two germline ends. CDR3 length equals 14 residues. The CDR3 reads CASSVGDQSREQYF. CDR3 nucleotide sequence: TGTGCCAGCAGCGTAGGGGACCAGTCCCGCGAGCAGTACTTC.

The rearrangement uses TRBV27 and TRBJ2-7, with no clear D. Germline V lookup: CDR1 MNHEY, CDR2 SMNVEV (reference sequence). This CDR3 has 13 residues. Trimming cost V 5 bases and J 2 bases, with 10 bases left between them. CDR3 sequence reads: CASSMDEPYEQYF. In DNA, the CDR3 is TGTGCCAGCAGTATGGACGAACCCTACGAGCAGTACTTC.